These 31 T cell receptor beta chains were all obtained from the same sample, sequenced in a study of regulatory T cells in long-lasting Graves disease. This sample's time point: persistent/refractory GD, antithyroid drugs over 5 years with positive TRAb. PBMC RNA served as the TCR library source. Investigators prepared the TCR beta libraries by applying iRepertoire HTBI primers and Arm-PCR of CDR3 regions. Using its own MiXCR run on the multiplex PCR reads, TCRdb lists one record per CDR3 protein. The data contain about 470,000 distinct CDR3 sequences, about 20% of them singletons. The input for sequencing was peripheral blood mononuclear cells (PBMCs), taken when the disease was refractory, from a patient treated with antithyroid drugs. The receptors derive from a female donor with Graves disease.

Turning to this clonotype: This may be a read error: a much more frequent sequence differs by one nucleotide. The chain links TRBV27 to TRBJ2-7; D tentatively reads TRBD1 or TRBD2 (5 bases each). The germline CDR1 and CDR2 sequences are MNHEY and SMNVEV (reference sequence). The CDR3 has 14 residues. The CDR3 loop is CPSRGSGISYEQYF. The CDR3 DNA follows: TGTCCCAGCAGAGGGTCAGGGATCTCCTACGAGCAGTACTTC.

The J gene is TRBJ2-5, the V gene TRBV7-9; D is undetermined. Trimming removed 2 bases at V and 2 bases at J, with 9 bases between. Germline V gene data show CDR1 as SEHNR and CDR2 as FQNEAQ (reference sequence). The CDR3 contains 14 residues. The CDR3 nucleotides are TGTGCCAGCAGCTTACTGGCCCCTCAAGAGACCCAGTACTTC. Translating gives CASSLLAPQETQYF.

The rearrangement links TRBV3-1 to TRBJ1-4, with TRBD1 matching over 8 bases. Germline CDR1 reads LGHDT; CDR2 reads YNNKEL (reference sequence). This CDR3 is built from 16 residues. V lost 8 bases and J lost 3; bases outside the gene matches: 11. The CDR3, as DNA: TGTGCCAGCGTCAGGGGGCCGGGGATTGCTAATGAAAAACTGTTTTTT. It specifies CASVRGPGIANEKLFF.

V is TRBV10-2 and J is TRBJ2-5; 7 nucleotides line up with TRBD2. V was pared by 2 bases and J by 5 bases, with 11 bases of the junction left unmatched. This CDR3 is 16 amino acids long. Per germline, CDR1 WSHSY and CDR2 SAAADI. Here the CDR3 reads CASSEPLGGSYETQYF. The CDR3 DNA reads as TGCGCCAGCAGTGAGCCTCTAGGCGGGAGTTATGAGACCCAGTACTTC.

This clonotype was observed a few times. The rearrangement links TRBV5-1 to TRBJ2-5, with D possibly TRBD1 on 6 matching bases. Germline V lookup: CDR1 SGHRS, CDR2 YFSETQ. This CDR3 region has 15 residues. V was trimmed by 2 bases and J by 2 bases, leaving 13 bases between them. The CDR3 region is CASSFSRDKQETQYF. The CDR3 DNA follows: TGCGCCAGCAGCTTTAGTAGGGACAAACAAGAGACCCAGTACTTC. Full variable domain (rest looked up from reference TRBV5-1 and TRBJ2-5): KAGVTQTPRYLIKTRGQQVTLSCSPISGHRSVSWYQQTPGQGLQFLFEYFSETQRNKGNFPGRFSGRQFSNSRSEMNVSTLELGDSALYLCASSFSRDKQETQYFGPGTRLLVL.

This clonotype was counted many times. V is TRBV28 and J is TRBJ2-2; tentatively, D is TRBD1 or TRBD2 (5 bases each). The CDR3 runs 13 residues. Per germline, CDR1 MDHEN and CDR2 SYDVKM. The V end was cut by 3 bases, the J end by 7 bases, with 9 bases between. The CDR3 nucleotides read TGTGCCAGCAGTTTTTGGGGGATCGGGGAGCTGTTTTTT. This codes for CASSFWGIGELFF.

This clonotype was recorded many times. The genes are TRBV29-1 and TRBJ2-7; TRBD2 agrees at 7 bases. The V segment lost 3 bases and the J segment 0 bases; nucleotides outside the gene matches: 5. The CDR3 is made up of 14 amino acids. Per the germline V gene, CDR1 is SQVTM and CDR2 is ANQGSEA. The CDR3 sequence is CSVDRGGSSYEQYF. CDR3 sequence (DNA): TGCAGCGTTGATCGGGGAGGGAGCTCCTACGAGCAGTACTTC.

The table lists this clonotype with a few counts. The rearrangement joins TRBV5-5 to TRBJ2-4, with 11 bases matching TRBD1. This CDR3 has 16 amino acids. The trim removed 4 bases at V and 0 bases at J, leaving 3 bases unmatched. CDR1 and CDR2 (germline): SGHKS, YYEKEE (reference sequence). The CDR3 nucleotides read TGTGCCAGCAGCCCGGACAGGGGGCTAGCCAAAAACATTCAGTACTTC. Its protein is CASSPDRGLAKNIQYF. Combining the CDR3 with reference TRBV5-5 and TRBJ2-4 gives the whole variable domain DAGVTQSPTHLIKTRGQQVTLRCSPISGHKSVSWYQQVLGQGPQFIFQYYEKEERGRGNFPDRFSARQFPNYSSELNVNALLLGDSALYLCASSPDRGLAKNIQYFGAGTRLSVL.

There are a few counts of this clonotype. The V and J genes are TRBV11-1 and TRBJ2-5; maybe TRBD2 (6 bases). Germline lookup yields CDR1 SGHAT and CDR2 FQDESV (reference sequence). CDR3 length equals 15 residues. The V gene lost 4 bases and the J gene lost 5 bases, with 17 bases spanning the gap. CDR3 in amino acids: CASSSGLGERETQYF. CDR3 nucleotide sequence: TGTGCCAGCAGCTCGGGACTCGGGGAACGGGAGACCCAGTACTTC.

This clonotype was seen only once. The chain carries TRBV19 and TRBJ2-2, with D unclear. V lost 8 bases, J lost 2 bases, and 9 bases lay in between. Germline V gene sequence: CDR1 LNHDA, CDR2 SQIVND (reference sequence). The CDR3 has 13 amino acids. The CDR3 DNA reads as TGTGCCAGTTTGGTCGAAAACACCGGGGAGCTGTTTTTT. The encoded protein is CASLVENTGELFF.

This clonotype was seen ten or more times. This chain links TRBV10-2 with TRBJ1-4, with D maybe TRBD1 (6 bases). Germline-derived CDR1 and CDR2 are WSHSY and SAAADI. The CDR3 is made up of 14 amino acids. Trimming pared 4 bases from V and 13 bases from J, leaving 19 bases between. The CDR3 DNA follows: TGCGCCAGCAGTGCAGGGCTGAAAGGGGGAGGACTGTTTTTT. Protein: CASSAGLKGGGLFF.

On this clonotype itself: This may be a read error: a much more frequent sequence differs by one nucleotide. The chain couples TRBV6-5 to TRBJ2-2; TRBD2 agrees at 8 bases. Germline V gene data show CDR1 as MNHEY and CDR2 as SVGAGI. There are 17 residues in the CDR3. In DNA, the CDR3 is TGTGCCGGCAGTTACGCCGAGACTAGCGCCTCGGTGGGGGAGCTGTTTTTT. Translating it yields CAGSYAETSASVGELFF.

In its sample, this clonotype was seen a few times. J is TRBJ2-2 and V is TRBV2, with 7 bases aligning to TRBD1. The CDR3 totals 15 residues. V trimming: 6 bases; J trimming: 1 base; junction bases outside the gene matches: 5. The germline CDR1 and CDR2 sequences are SNHLY and FYNNEI. This CDR3 is CASRDREKNTGELFF. In DNA, the CDR3 is TGTGCCAGCAGAGACAGGGAGAAGAACACCGGGGAGCTGTTTTTT.

The rearrangement links TRBV20-1 to TRBJ2-7; D call uncertain. Trimming removed 0 bases at V and 1 base at J, with 4 bases between. The CDR3 contains 12 residues. From germline, CDR1 is DFQATT and CDR2 SNEGSKA (reference sequence). The CDR3 DNA reads as TGCAGTGCTAGAGATATGTCCTACGAGCAGTACTTC. Amino acids: CSARDMSYEQYF.

This clonotype was seen many times. This chain uses TRBV6-1 with TRBJ2-7, with 7 bases fitting TRBD1. CDR1 and CDR2 (germline): MNHNS, SASEGT. J lost 0 bases, V lost 5 bases, and 10 bases had no gene match. This CDR3 is 16 amino acids long. The CDR3 DNA sequence: TGTGCCAGCAGTCTAGGGACAGCTCTGTCCTCCTACGAGCAGTACTTC. Its translation: CASSLGTALSSYEQYF.

The chain couples TRBV5-1 to TRBJ2-2; 7 bases agree with TRBD1. The CDR3 runs 15 residues. Germline CDR1 and CDR2: SGHRS and YFSETQ. The V gene end was trimmed by 1 base and the J gene end by 5 bases; junction bases not matched to a gene: 5. The CDR3 loop reads CASSLSPGGTGELFF. The CDR3 DNA sequence: TGCGCCAGCAGCTTGTCCCCAGGGGGAACCGGGGAGCTGTTTTTT.

In this sample, this clonotype turned up many times. The V and J genes are TRBV27 and TRBJ1-6, with 7 bases that match TRBD1. Germline V CDR1 and CDR2: MNHEY, SMNVEV (reference sequence). The J segment lost 10 bases and the V segment lost 5 bases, leaving 11 bases of the junction unmatched. The length of the CDR3 is 15 residues. The chain's CDR3 is CASSPSTGARSPLHF. As DNA, the CDR3 is TGTGCCAGCAGTCCATCAACAGGGGCAAGGTCACCCCTCCACTTT.

This clonotype was found a few times. V is TRBV20-1 and J is TRBJ2-7, with 9 bases identical to TRBD2. In germline, CDR1 is DFQATT, CDR2 SNEGSKA (reference sequence). This CDR3 contains 14 residues. V gave up 4 bases and J gave up 0 bases; unmatched junction bases: 4. CDR3 in amino acids: CSAKTSGGSYEQYF. The DNA of the CDR3 is TGCAGTGCTAAGACTAGCGGCGGCTCCTACGAGCAGTACTTC.

J is TRBJ1-3 and V is TRBV20-1; D gene unclear. Germline loops: CDR1 DFQATT, CDR2 SNEGSKA (reference sequence). Trimming took 1 base from V and 4 from J, leaving 8 bases between them. This CDR3 spans 13 amino acids. The CDR3 nucleotides read TGCAGTGCTAGAGTCGCAACGGGAAACACCATATATTTT. Amino acid sequence: CSARVATGNTIYF.

CDR3 coding DNA: TGCGCCAGCAGCGGGGGACTAGCCGAATCCAAATACTTC. Translation gives CASSGGLAESKYF. This rearrangement joins TRBV5-1 to TRBJ2-5; 9 bases line up with TRBD2. V shed 4 bases, J shed 14 bases, and the junction held 12 bases outside the gene matches. The CDR3 spans 13 residues. Germline V lookup: CDR1 SGHRS, CDR2 YFSETQ. Complete variable domain (other parts from reference TRBV5-1 and TRBJ2-5): KAGVTQTPRYLIKTRGQQVTLSCSPISGHRSVSWYQQTPGQGLQFLFEYFSETQRNKGNFPGRFSGRQFSNSRSEMNVSTLELGDSALYLCASSGGLAESKYFGPGTRLLVL.

This clonotype was observed at least ten times. The gene calls are TRBV12-3 or TRBV12-4 and TRBJ2-2; D uncertain. CDR3 length: 13 amino acids. V was pared by 3 bases and J by 7 bases, with 9 bases between. The CDR3 region is CASSFNRNGELFF. The DNA for the CDR3 is TGTGCCAGCAGTTTCAACAGAAACGGGGAGCTGTTTTTT.

The chain links TRBV11-1 to TRBJ2-7; TRBD2 aligns across 12 bases. The CDR3 has 16 residues. Germline loops: CDR1 SGHAT, CDR2 FQDESV (reference sequence). Trimming at V came to 5 bases and at J to 2 bases, leaving 7 bases not matched to a gene. The CDR3 DNA follows: TGTGCCAGCAGCCCGACGACTAGCGGGGGAACCTACGAGCAGTACTTC. Translated, it gives CASSPTTSGGTYEQYF.

This clonotype was recorded many times. The CDR3, as DNA: TGTGCCAGCAGTTTCGGACAGGGACGGCAGCCCCAGCATTTT. Protein: CASSFGQGRQPQHF. The chain carries TRBV28 and TRBJ1-5; TRBD1 agrees at 8 bases. The CDR3 covers 14 residues. J lost 7 bases, V lost 3 bases, and 5 bases had no gene match. The germline gives CDR1 MDHEN, CDR2 SYDVKM.

This clonotype has more than one count but fewer than ten. The chain uses TRBV12-3 or TRBV12-4 and TRBJ2-7, with TRBD2 matching 15 bases. This CDR3 is built from 17 residues. Trimming removed 1 base from V and 4 bases from J; junction bases left unmatched: 5. Written as DNA, the CDR3 is TGTGCCAGCAGTTTAGTCGGGACTAGCGGGAGGATATACGAGCAGTACTTC. It translates to CASSLVGTSGRIYEQYF.

This clonotype was seen ten or more times. This chain's CDR3 is CASNLAGNTGELFF. CDR3 DNA: TGCGCCAGCAATCTAGCGGGGAACACCGGGGAGCTGTTTTTT. The chain uses TRBV10-2 and TRBJ2-2, with 8 bases lining up with TRBD2. Germline V lookup: CDR1 WSHSY, CDR2 SAAADI. V trimming: 7 bases; J trimming: 1 base; junction bases outside the gene matches: 2. This CDR3 spans 14 amino acids.

The chain is built from TRBV12-3 or TRBV12-4 and TRBJ2-3, with D perhaps TRBD1 or TRBD2 (5 bases each). Trimming left V 6 bases short and J 7 bases short, with 20 bases between. The CDR3 has 15 residues. CDR3: CASSPTFEGRHTQYF. The CDR3 DNA follows: TGTGCCAGCAGCCCTACGTTTGAGGGACGACATACGCAGTATTTT.

This sequence joins TRBV5-1 and TRBJ2-6; TRBD1 matches at 8 bases. Germline assignment: CDR1 SGHRS and CDR2 YFSETQ. V lost 3 bases, J lost 0 bases, and 8 bases stayed unmatched. This CDR3 is 18 amino acids long. The CDR3 region is CASSYQTGASSGANVLTF. CDR3 nucleotide sequence: TGCGCCAGCAGCTACCAGACAGGGGCCAGCTCTGGGGCCAACGTCCTGACTTTC.

This clonotype was seen at least ten times. This sequence joins TRBV28 and TRBJ1-5; D not resolved. Trimming cost V 6 bases and J 4 bases, with 19 bases left between them. The CDR3 is 16 residues long. Germline CDR1 MDHEN, CDR2 SYDVKM. DNA for the CDR3: TGTGCCAGCAGGGGTGGACGGCAAGGAAGGAATCAGCCCCAGCATTTT. This sequence encodes CASRGGRQGRNQPQHF.

The rearrangement links TRBV10-3 to TRBJ1-1, with 7 bases matching TRBD1. Germline V gene lookup returns CDR1 ENHRY and CDR2 SYGVKD. J gave up 1 base and V 6 bases, and 5 bases lay outside the gene matches. CDR3 length: 14 residues. Here the CDR3 DNA reads TGTGCCATCAGGCATGGGACAGAGAACACTGAAGCTTTCTTT. It yields the protein CAIRHGTENTEAFF.

This clonotype was found many times. V usage is TRBV11-1 and J usage is TRBJ2-7; no reliable D call. The germline V and J ends were trimmed by 5 bases and 5 bases, with 10 bases remaining between them. This CDR3 has 12 amino acids. Germline CDR1 and CDR2: SGHAT and FQDESV (reference sequence). CDR3 residues: CASSLTWDEQYF. The CDR3 DNA reads as TGTGCCAGCAGCCTGACATGGGACGAGCAGTACTTC.

V is TRBV19 and J is TRBJ2-2; 7 nucleotides match TRBD1. The CDR3 is 15 amino acids. V lost 4 bases and J lost 4; bases outside the gene matches: 6. CDR1 is LNHDA and CDR2 is SQIVND in the germline V gene (reference sequence). The CDR3 coding sequence is TGTGCCAGTAGTAGACAGGGTCGAGGCACCGGGGAGCTGTTTTTT. Its protein is CASSRQGRGTGELFF.